The 18 T cell receptor beta chains reported below all come from one sample, sequenced in a study of cytomegalovirus exposure and HLA in healthy donors. Researchers ran the PCR with 60 Vbeta and 13 Jbeta primers. Profiling relied on immunoSEQ multiplex PCR, and the TCRdb table lists in-frame clones only, not all of them. The top ten hold 1.5% to 2% of the sample, which has approximately 210,000 clones, around nine tenths seen once. The sequenced material came from PBMCs. The receptors come from a woman aged 18 to 35 in good health and CMV-seronegative.

This clone was counted once. The CDR3 region has the DNA TGTGCCAGCAGCTTATTAAGCCGCTACGAGCAGTACTTC. Its translation is CASSLLSRYEQYF. This chain uses TRBV7-9 with TRBJ2-7; no clear D. Trimming removed 2 bases at V and 3 bases at J, with 8 bases between. Per the germline V gene, CDR1 is SEHNR and CDR2 is FQNEAQ (reference sequence). This CDR3 region has 13 residues.

This chain connects TRBV5-1 to TRBJ2-1, with TRBD1 identical over 7 bases. The CDR3 contains 16 residues. Germline lookup yields CDR1 SGHRS and CDR2 YFSETQ. With V trimmed by 4 bases and J by 5 bases, 12 bases remained unmatched. CDR3 sequence (DNA): TGCGCCAGCAGCCCGGCCGTAGGACAGGCAAACAATGAGCAGTTCTTC. It specifies CASSPAVGQANNEQFF.

The chain links TRBV19 to TRBJ1-1; D remains ambiguous. Trimming took 1 base from V and 0 from J, leaving 6 bases between them. Germline lookup yields CDR1 LNHDA and CDR2 SQIVND (reference sequence). The CDR3 is 14 amino acids. CDR3 bases: TGTGCCAGTAGTATAGGAGGAATGAACACTGAAGCTTTCTTT. This translates into CASSIGGMNTEAFF.

For the CDR3, the DNA is TGTGCCAGCAGTAACACCCGGGACAGGGTTCAAGAGACCCAGTACTTC. Residues: CASSNTRDRVQETQYF. The chain is built from TRBV28 and TRBJ2-5; 9 bases fit TRBD1. CDR3 size: 16 residues. V trimming: 5 bases; J trimming: 2 bases; junction bases outside the gene matches: 9. CDR1 and CDR2 from the germline V gene are MDHEN and SYDVKM.

The J gene is TRBJ2-7, the V gene TRBV11-2, with a tentative D call TRBD1 (6 bases). V gave up 1 base and J gave up 6 bases, with 10 bases separating them. This CDR3 region has 13 residues. Germline loops: CDR1 SGHAT, CDR2 FQNNGV. The CDR3 loop reads CASSLGPRGEQYF. CDR3 coding DNA: TGTGCCAGCAGCTTAGGACCCAGGGGCGAGCAGTACTTC.

The chain has TRBV7-3 and TRBJ2-1; 12 bases match TRBD2. The CDR3 is 16 amino acids. V gave up 5 bases and J gave up 5 bases; unmatched junction bases: 7. Germline V lookup: CDR1 SGHTA, CDR2 FQGTGA. CDR3 nucleotides: TGTGCCAGCAGCCCGAGACTAGCGGGGGACCACAATGAGCAGTTCTTC. It translates to CASSPRLAGDHNEQFF.

This chain joins TRBV2 and TRBJ2-7, with D unclear. The CDR3 is 14 amino acids. V was cut by 7 bases and J by 1 base, with 14 bases left in between. Germline V gives CDR1 SNHLY, CDR2 FYNNEI. CDR3: CASIFDISSYEQYF. The CDR3, as DNA: TGTGCCAGCATTTTTGACATTTCTTCCTACGAGCAGTACTTC.

In its sample, this clone was seen once. The rearrangement links TRBV15 to TRBJ2-5; 9 bases map to TRBD1. Germline V lookup: CDR1 LNHNV, CDR2 YYDKDF (reference sequence). The CDR3 runs 15 residues. Losses at the gene ends were 2 bases for V and 6 bases for J; bases not matched to a gene: 7. CDR3 DNA sequence: TGTGCCACCAGCAGATCCGGGACAGGGATGAAGACCCAGTACTTC. This encodes CATSRSGTGMKTQYF.

The V gene is TRBV19, the J gene TRBJ2-7; 8 bases line up with TRBD1. The ends lost 5 bases at V and 2 bases at J; junction bases unmatched: 8. The CDR3 covers 15 residues. Germline loops: CDR1 LNHDA, CDR2 SQIVND (reference sequence). The CDR3 DNA reads as TGTGCCAGTAGTCTGGCGGGACAGGCAGCCTACGAGCAGTACTTC. Translated, it gives CASSLAGQAAYEQYF.

V and J are TRBV4-3 and TRBJ2-6; 10 bases align to TRBD2. V gave up 4 bases and J gave up 1 base; unmatched junction bases: 10. This CDR3 spans 19 amino acids. Germline V gene sequence: CDR1 LGHNA, CDR2 YSLEER. CDR3 sequence (DNA): TGCGCCAGCAGCCGAGCGGTCCCGGGACTAGCGTCTGGGGCCAACGTCCTGACTTTC. Encoded protein: CASSRAVPGLASGANVLTF.

This chain uses TRBV27 with TRBJ2-1; 12 bases map to TRBD2. CDR1 MNHEY and CDR2 SMNVEV come from the germline V gene (reference sequence). V shed 5 bases, J shed 6 bases, and the junction held 2 bases outside the gene matches. This CDR3 region has 14 residues. The CDR3 nucleotides are TGTGCCAGCAGTAGGACTAGCGGGATCAATGAGCAGTTCTTC. As protein: CASSRTSGINEQFF.

This clone was observed a handful of times. V gene TRBV5-4 combines with J gene TRBJ2-7; 7 bases map to TRBD1. Germline V gene sequence: CDR1 SGHNT, CDR2 YYREEE (reference sequence). J was trimmed by 6 bases and V by 0 bases; bases with no gene match: 6. The CDR3 has 14 amino acids. The CDR3: CASSLGQGVSEQYF. CDR3 nucleotides: TGTGCCAGCAGCTTGGGGCAGGGGGTCAGCGAGCAGTACTTC.

This chain uses TRBV15 with TRBJ1-5; D is ambiguous. Germline-derived CDR1 and CDR2 are LNHNV and YYDKDF (reference sequence). V dropped 1 base and J dropped 7 bases, with 8 bases sitting between them. The CDR3 is made up of 13 amino acids. The CDR3 sequence: CATSRVLRQPQHF. The CDR3 region has the DNA TGTGCCACCAGCAGAGTCCTGAGGCAGCCCCAGCATTTT.

This clone occurred a few times. The V and J genes are TRBV5-1 and TRBJ2-5, with 12 bases lining up with TRBD2. Germline loops: CDR1 SGHRS, CDR2 YFSETQ. CDR3 length equals 16 residues. Trimming removed 3 bases from V and 5 bases from J; junction bases left unmatched: 8. The CDR3 is CASSSSGGAAWETQYF. The CDR3 DNA is TGCGCCAGCAGCTCTAGCGGGGGGGCCGCCTGGGAGACCCAGTACTTC. Using reference TRBV5-1 and TRBJ2-5 for the parts outside the CDR3, the full variable domain is KAGVTQTPRYLIKTRGQQVTLSCSPISGHRSVSWYQQTPGQGLQFLFEYFSETQRNKGNFPGRFSGRQFSNSRSEMNVSTLELGDSALYLCASSSSGGAAWETQYFGPGTRLLVL.

As to this clone: The sample carries other DNA sequences with the same CDR3. V usage is TRBV5-1 and J usage is TRBJ2-5; D unclear. V was cut by 0 bases and J by 2 bases, with 5 bases left in between. There are 13 residues in the CDR3. Germline V gives CDR1 SGHRS, CDR2 YFSETQ. The CDR3 loop is CASSLGGQETQYF. CDR3 coding DNA: TGCGCCAGCAGCTTGGGCGGTCAAGAGACCCAGTACTTC.

This rearrangement joins TRBV19 to TRBJ2-1; a weak D match, TRBD2 (5 bases). V gave up 1 base and J gave up 4 bases, with 5 bases separating them. The CDR3 sequence is 13 residues long. CDR1 and CDR2 from the germline V gene are LNHDA and SQIVND (reference sequence). The CDR3: CASSIGGYNEQFF. The CDR3 nucleotides read TGTGCCAGTAGTATAGGCGGGTACAATGAGCAGTTCTTC.

The V call is TRBV28, the J call TRBJ2-3; 8 positions agree with TRBD1. CDR1 is MDHEN, CDR2 SYDVKM, per germline. The CDR3 extends over 14 amino acids. The V and J ends lost 2 bases and 3 bases, in that order; junction bases with no gene match: 1. CDR3 amino acids: CASSLQGATDTQYF. The DNA of the CDR3 is TGTGCCAGCAGTTTACAGGGGGCGACAGATACGCAGTATTTT.

V is TRBV4-1 and J is TRBJ2-5; 10 positions match TRBD2. The CDR3 has 16 residues. J lost 8 bases, V lost 0 bases, and 9 bases had no gene match. Per the germline V gene, CDR1 is MGHRA and CDR2 is YSYEKL. The CDR3 loop is CASSQESSPSGGTQYF. CDR3 coding DNA: TGCGCCAGCAGCCAAGAAAGTAGCCCTAGCGGGGGAACCCAGTACTTC.